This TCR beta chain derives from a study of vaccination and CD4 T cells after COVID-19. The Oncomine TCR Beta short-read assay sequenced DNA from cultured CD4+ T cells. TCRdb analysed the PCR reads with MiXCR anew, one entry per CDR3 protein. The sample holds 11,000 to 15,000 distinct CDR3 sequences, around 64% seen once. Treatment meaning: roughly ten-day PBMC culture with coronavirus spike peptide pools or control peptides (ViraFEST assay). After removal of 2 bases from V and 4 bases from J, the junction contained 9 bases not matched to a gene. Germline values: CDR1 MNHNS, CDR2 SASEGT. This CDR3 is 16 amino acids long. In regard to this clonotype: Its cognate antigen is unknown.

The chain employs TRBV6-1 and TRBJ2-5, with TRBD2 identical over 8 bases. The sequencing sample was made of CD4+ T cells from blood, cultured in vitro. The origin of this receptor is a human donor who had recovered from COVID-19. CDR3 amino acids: CASSETSGSGSETQYF. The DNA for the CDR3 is TGTGCCAGCAGTGAAACCAGCGGGAGTGGGTCAGAGACCCAGTACTTC.